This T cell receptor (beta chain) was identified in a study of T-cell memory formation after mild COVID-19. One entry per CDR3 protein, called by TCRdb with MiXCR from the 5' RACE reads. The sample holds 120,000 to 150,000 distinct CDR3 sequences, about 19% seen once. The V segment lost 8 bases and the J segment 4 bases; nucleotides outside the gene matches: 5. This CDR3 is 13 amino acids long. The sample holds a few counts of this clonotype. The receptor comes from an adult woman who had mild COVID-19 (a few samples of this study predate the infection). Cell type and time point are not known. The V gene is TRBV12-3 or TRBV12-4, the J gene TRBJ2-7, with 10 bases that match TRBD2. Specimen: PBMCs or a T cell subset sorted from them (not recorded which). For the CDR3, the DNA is TGTGCCAGCGTAGCGGGGGGCAGTTACGAGCAGTACTTC. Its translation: CASVAGGSYEQYF.